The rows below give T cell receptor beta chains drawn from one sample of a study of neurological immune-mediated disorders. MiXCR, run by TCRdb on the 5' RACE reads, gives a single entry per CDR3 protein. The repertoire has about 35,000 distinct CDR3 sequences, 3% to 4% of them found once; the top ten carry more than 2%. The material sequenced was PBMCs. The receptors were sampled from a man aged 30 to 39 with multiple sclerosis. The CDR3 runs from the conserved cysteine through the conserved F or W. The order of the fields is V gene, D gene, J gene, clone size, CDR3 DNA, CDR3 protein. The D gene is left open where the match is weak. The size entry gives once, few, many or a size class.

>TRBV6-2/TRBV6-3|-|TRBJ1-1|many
TGTGCCAGCAGTACCCACCGGGGGACGAACACTGAAGCTTTCTTT
CASSTHRGTNTEAFF
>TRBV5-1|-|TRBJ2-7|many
TGCGCCAGCAGCTCATCGTCCCACTCCTACGAGCAGTACTTC
CASSSSSHSYEQYF
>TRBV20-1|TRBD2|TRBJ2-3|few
TGCAGTGCCCGGGCGGGTAGCGGGGGGTTCACAGATACGCAGTATTTT
CSARAGSGGFTDTQYF
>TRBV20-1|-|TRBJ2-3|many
TGCAGTGCTTGGGACGGTGCTAGCACAGATACGCAGTATTTT
CSAWDGASTDTQYF
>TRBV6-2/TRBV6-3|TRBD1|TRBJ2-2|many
TGTGCCACCACCTTACGACAGGGCTGGACCGGGGAGCTGTTTTTT
CATTLRQGWTGELFF
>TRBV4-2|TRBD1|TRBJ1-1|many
TGTGCCAGCAGCCACCGAAAGACAGGGGGCGCGTCCACTGAAGCTTTCTTT
CASSHRKTGGASTEAFF
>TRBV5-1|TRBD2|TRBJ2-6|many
TGCGCCAGCAGCCCCATAACGGGGGGCTCTGGGGCCAACGTCCTGACTTTC
CASSPITGGSGANVLTF
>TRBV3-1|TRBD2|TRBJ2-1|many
TGTGCCAGCAGCCCCGGGACTAGCGGGGGAGAGCAGTTCTTC
CASSPGTSGGEQFF
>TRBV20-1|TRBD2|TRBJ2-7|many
TGCAGTGCTAGAGATATAGTTCAGCGGGGGAGTATAACCTACGAGCAGTACTTC
CSARDIVQRGSITYEQYF
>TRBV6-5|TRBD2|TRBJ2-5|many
TGTGCCAGTAGACTAGCGGGGCGAGAGACCCAGTACTTC
CASRLAGRETQYF
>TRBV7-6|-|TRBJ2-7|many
TGTGCCAGCAGCTCGACAGGATACGAGCAGTACTTC
CASSSTGYEQYF
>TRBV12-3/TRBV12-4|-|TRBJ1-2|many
TGTGCCAGCAGTCTGTCCCCAGCCAGGGGAGTGGATGGCTACACCTTC
CASSLSPARGVDGYTF
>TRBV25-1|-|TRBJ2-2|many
TGTGCCAGCAGTGGGACACCAACGAACACCGGGGAGCTGTTTTTT
CASSGTPTNTGELFF
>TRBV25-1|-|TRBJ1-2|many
TGTGCCAGCAGTGAATTTGAGGGTAGTGGCTACACCTTC
CASSEFEGSGYTF
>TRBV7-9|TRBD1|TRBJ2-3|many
TGTGCCAGCAGCCTGGACAGGAGCACAGATACGCAGTATTTT
CASSLDRSTDTQYF
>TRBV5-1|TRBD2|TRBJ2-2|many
TGCGCCAGCAGGCGGGGGGCGCGAACCGGGGAGCTGTTTTTT
CASRRGARTGELFF
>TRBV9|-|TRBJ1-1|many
TGTGCCAGCAGCGTGAGGATACTCACTGAAGCTTTCTTT
CASSVRILTEAFF
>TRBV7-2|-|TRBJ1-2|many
TGTGCCAGCATCCTGGTGGGTAGGGGCCATGGCTACACCTTC
CASILVGRGHGYTF
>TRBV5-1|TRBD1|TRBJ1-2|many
TGCGCCAGCAGCCCAGGGACAGGGGTGGAATATGGCTACACCTTC
CASSPGTGVEYGYTF
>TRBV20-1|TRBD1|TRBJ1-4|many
TGCAGTGCCACCCGGGACAGGGGCGATGAAAAACTGTTTTTT
CSATRDRGDEKLFF
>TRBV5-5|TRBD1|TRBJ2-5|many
TGTGCCAGCAGCTTCCGGGACAGGGGGCTTTTTGAGACCCAGTACTTC
CASSFRDRGLFETQYF
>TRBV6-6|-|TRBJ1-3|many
TGTGCCAGCAGCCATGGTACGGAGAACACCATATATTTT
CASSHGTENTIYF